Below, 14 T cell receptor beta chains from the same sample are listed, as sequenced in a study of CD8+ T cells in alopecia areata. Isolated RNA was reverse transcribed into cDNA used as the sequencing template. Using immunoSEQ multiplex PCR, the repertoire was profiled, and TCRdb retains in-frame clones only, with some absent. The table shows about 250,000 clones, with 60% occurring only once. Treatment in this sample: oral pan-JAK inhibitor, 5-10 mg twice daily. The sample consisted of CD4+ T cells sorted from blood, taken at roughly week 52, from a patient treated with tofacitinib. The receptors were gathered from a human donor with alopecia areata.

This clone appeared a few times. The chain joins TRBV25-1 to TRBJ2-1; no firm D call. Germline CDR1 is MGHDK and CDR2 is SYGVNS. There are 13 residues in the CDR3. CDR3 loop: CAAHPGKYNEQFF. In DNA, the CDR3 is TGTGCAGCCCATCCGGGCAAGTACAATGAGCAGTTCTTC.

The chain employs TRBV7-3 and TRBJ1-1; D is undetermined. Trimming cost V 2 bases and J 0 bases, with 7 bases left between them. The CDR3 covers 14 residues. CDR1 is SGHTA and CDR2 is FQGTGA in the germline V gene. CDR3 in DNA: TGTGCCAGCAGCTTAGACCCTTTGAACACTGAAGCTTTCTTT. Protein product: CASSLDPLNTEAFF.

This clone was counted between two and nine times. This rearrangement joins TRBV4-1 to TRBJ2-5; possibly TRBD2 for D (6 bases). CDR1 and CDR2 (germline): MGHRA, YSYEKL. The V end lost 0 bases, the J end lost 7 bases, and 15 bases lay between the germline ends. The CDR3 covers 15 residues. The CDR3 bases are TGCGCCAGCAGCCAAGATACGGGGGTAGGGGTGACCCAGTACTTC. As protein: CASSQDTGVGVTQYF.

V usage is TRBV7-3 and J usage is TRBJ1-5; D call uncertain. This CDR3 is 13 amino acids long. Trimming stripped 1 base from V and 0 bases from J, with 1 base between. CDR1 and CDR2 (germline): SGHTA, FQGTGA. Here the CDR3 reads CASSLNSNQPQHF. The CDR3, as DNA: TGTGCCAGCAGCTTAAATAGCAATCAGCCCCAGCATTTT.

The rearrangement uses TRBV2 and TRBJ1-4; a weak D match, TRBD1 (6 bases). Trimming stripped 10 bases from V and 4 bases from J, with 10 bases between. This CDR3 region has 12 residues. CDR1 and CDR2 from the germline V gene are SNHLY and FYNNEI. In DNA form, the CDR3 reads TGTGCCACTCACAGGGATAATGAAAAACTGTTTTTT. Its protein product is CATHRDNEKLFF.

The chain uses TRBV9 and TRBJ2-7, with D unresolved. V was clipped by 0 bases and J by 0 bases, with 10 bases between them. The CDR3 covers 15 residues. The germline V gene has CDR1 SGDLS and CDR2 YYNGEE. CDR3 bases: TGTGCCAGCAGCGTAGCGGGCAATCCCTCCTACGAGCAGTACTTC. It specifies CASSVAGNPSYEQYF.

The chain joins TRBV28 to TRBJ2-7; 8 bases map to TRBD1. The CDR3 covers 15 residues. Losses at the gene ends were 3 bases for V and 6 bases for J; bases not matched to a gene: 10. CDR1 and CDR2 (germline): MDHEN, SYDVKM. Written as DNA, the CDR3 is TGTGCCAGCAGTTTCCACCGGACAGGGATGCTCGAGCAGTACTTC. Translation gives CASSFHRTGMLEQYF.

This clone showed up just a few times. The chain links TRBV29-1 to TRBJ2-7; 7 nucleotides align to TRBD1. This CDR3 is 14 amino acids long. Germline V CDR1 and CDR2: SQVTM, ANQGSEA. After removal of 7 bases from V and 4 bases from J, the junction contained 13 bases not matched to a gene. CDR3 sequence: CSGRTGDGLYEQYF. The CDR3 nucleotides read TGCAGCGGGAGAACAGGGGATGGCTTGTACGAGCAGTACTTC.

The genes are TRBV29-1 and TRBJ2-3; D uncertain. Trimming pared 4 bases from V and 3 bases from J, leaving 5 bases between. The germline gives CDR1 SQVTM, CDR2 ANQGSEA. The CDR3 is 11 residues long. CDR3 bases: TGCAGCGTTGTAAGAACAGATACGCAGTATTTT. Residues: CSVVRTDTQYF.

Only a few counts were recorded for this clone. The chain links TRBV4-1 to TRBJ2-2; 9 bases fit TRBD1. J lost 0 bases, V lost 2 bases, and 1 base had no gene match. Germline V gene sequence: CDR1 MGHRA, CDR2 YSYEKL. The CDR3 extends over 16 amino acids. CDR3 DNA: TGCGCCAGCAGCCAACGGGACAGGGCGAACACCGGGGAGCTGTTTTTT. Protein: CASSQRDRANTGELFF.

The rearrangement links TRBV29-1 to TRBJ2-3; 12 nucleotides match TRBD1. This CDR3 region has 15 residues. Trimming cost V 3 bases and J 4 bases; bases outside gene matches: 5. Germline V lookup: CDR1 SQVTM, CDR2 ANQGSEA. CDR3 amino acids: CSVEGQGAISDTQYF. In nucleotides, the CDR3 is TGCAGCGTTGAGGGACAGGGGGCGATCTCAGATACGCAGTATTTT.

The chain joins TRBV5-6 to TRBJ2-3; the D is unclear. The CDR3 is 12 residues long. Germline V gives CDR1 SGHDT, CDR2 YYEEEE. The germline V and J ends were trimmed by 2 bases and 4 bases, with 5 bases remaining between them. The CDR3 sequence: CASSLASDTQYF. The CDR3 coding sequence is TGTGCCAGCAGCTTAGCTTCAGATACGCAGTATTTT.

This sequence joins TRBV30 and TRBJ2-1; D remains ambiguous. The CDR3 spans 15 residues. Trimming left V 8 bases short and J 3 bases short, with 20 bases between. Germline V gene data show CDR1 as GTSNPN and CDR2 as SVGIG (reference sequence). CDR3: CAGYPSAALYNEQFF. DNA for the CDR3: TGTGCCGGTTACCCCTCAGCAGCCCTCTACAATGAGCAGTTCTTC.

This clone was detected only a few times. The CDR3 region has the DNA TGTGCCAGCACCAAGGCGGACGGGACTGAAGCTTTCTTT. This encodes CASTKADGTEAFF. This rearrangement joins TRBV6-6 to TRBJ1-1; D gene unclear. V lost 7 bases to trimming and J lost 5 bases, with 14 bases between them. The germline CDR1 and CDR2 sequences are MNHNY and SVGAGI (reference sequence). This CDR3 has 13 amino acids.